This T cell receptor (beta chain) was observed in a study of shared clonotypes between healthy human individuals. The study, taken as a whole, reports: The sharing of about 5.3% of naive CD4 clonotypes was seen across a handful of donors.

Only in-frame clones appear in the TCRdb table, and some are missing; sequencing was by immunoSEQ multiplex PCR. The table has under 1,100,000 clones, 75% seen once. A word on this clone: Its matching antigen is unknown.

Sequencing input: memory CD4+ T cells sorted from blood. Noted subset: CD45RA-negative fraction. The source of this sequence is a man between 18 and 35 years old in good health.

Written as DNA, the CDR3 is TGTGCCAGCAGTTCTACGGGGGCTAGCTATGGCTACACCTTC. This sequence encodes CASSSTGASYGYTF. The chain is built from TRBV27 and TRBJ1-2, with D tentatively TRBD1 (6 bases). Trimming removed 4 bases from V and 4 bases from J, with 13 bases in between. The CDR3 contains 14 residues. Germline assignment: CDR1 MNHEY and CDR2 SMNVEV (reference sequence).